The 12 T cell receptor beta chains below come from one sample, sequenced in a study of shared clonotypes between healthy human individuals. Here immunoSEQ multiplex PCR was the method, and the copy in TCRdb shows in-frame clones only, minus some. Of about 520,000 clones in the sample, about 96% were seen once. The sequenced sample consisted of naive CD4+ T cells sorted from blood. The subset here: CD45RA+ positively selected. These receptor sequences come from a woman under 40 in good health.

V is TRBV4-1 and J is TRBJ1-2, with 8 bases matching TRBD1. CDR3 length: 14 residues. Trimming cost V 2 bases and J 7 bases; bases outside gene matches: 6. Germline V lookup: CDR1 MGHRA, CDR2 YSYEKL. CDR3 in amino acids: CASSQSDRERGYTF. For the CDR3, the DNA is TGCGCCAGCAGCCAATCGGACAGGGAGCGTGGCTACACCTTC.

The chain has TRBV2 and TRBJ2-1, with D unresolved. Per the germline V gene, CDR1 is SNHLY and CDR2 is FYNNEI. The CDR3 has 14 residues. Trimming stripped 5 bases from V and 6 bases from J, with 14 bases between. The CDR3 reads CASSRRGRLNEQFF. The DNA for the CDR3 is TGTGCCAGCAGTAGGCGCGGACGTCTCAATGAGCAGTTCTTC.

J is TRBJ2-1 and V is TRBV28, with a possible D match to TRBD1 (6 bases). The CDR3 has 13 amino acids. V was trimmed by 3 bases and J by 9 bases, leaving 12 bases between them. Germline lookup yields CDR1 MDHEN and CDR2 SYDVKM. In DNA, the CDR3 is TGTGCCAGCAGTTTTGGGGGCGTGGCTGAGCAGTTCTTC. This codes for CASSFGGVAEQFF.

V usage is TRBV28 and J usage is TRBJ1-2; tentatively, D is TRBD1 (5 bases). Trimming left V 6 bases short and J 4 bases short, with 12 bases between. This CDR3 has 13 residues. CDR1 MDHEN and CDR2 SYDVKM come from the germline V gene. For the CDR3, the DNA is TGTGCCAGCAGCCGGTGGGACTTCTATGGCTACACCTTC. Translating gives CASSRWDFYGYTF.

This rearrangement joins TRBV28 to TRBJ1-5; D is unresolved. Germline values: CDR1 MDHEN, CDR2 SYDVKM. V was shortened by 5 bases and J by 5 bases, with 4 bases between the two germline ends. The CDR3 extends over 11 amino acids. This chain's CDR3 is CASSTDQPQHF. The CDR3 bases are TGTGCCAGCAGTACTGATCAGCCCCAGCATTTT.

This chain uses TRBV6-6 with TRBJ2-7, with TRBD2 matching over 7 bases. Per the germline V gene, CDR1 is MNHNY and CDR2 is SVGAGI (reference sequence). V lost 2 bases and J lost 3; bases outside the gene matches: 7. This CDR3 region has 15 residues. CDR3 residues: CASSYRAGAHYEQYF. The CDR3 region has the DNA TGTGCCAGCAGTTACCGGGCGGGAGCGCACTACGAGCAGTACTTC.

The J gene is TRBJ2-7, the V gene TRBV28; a possible D gene is TRBD2 (6 bases). The V end was cut by 6 bases, the J end by 4 bases, with 16 bases between. This CDR3 region has 14 residues. CDR1 is MDHEN and CDR2 is SYDVKM in the germline V gene. The CDR3 DNA sequence: TGTGCCAGCAGCGTAGCGGTACCTCCATACGAGCAGTACTTC. Translation: CASSVAVPPYEQYF.

The CDR3 loop is CASSVGTSGNEQFF. CDR3 nucleotide sequence: TGCGCCAGCAGCGTAGGGACTAGCGGTAATGAGCAGTTCTTC. The chain recombines TRBV5-1 with TRBJ2-1; 11 bases are a match to TRBD2. J was trimmed by 7 bases and V by 4 bases; bases with no gene match: 4. CDR3 length equals 14 residues. Germline CDR1 SGHRS, CDR2 YFSETQ.

This chain joins TRBV29-1 and TRBJ1-3; a possible D gene is TRBD1 (5 bases). With 5 bases removed from V and 0 bases from J, the gap between germline ends came to 20 bases. This CDR3 is 17 amino acids long. Germline CDR1 SQVTM, CDR2 ANQGSEA. CDR3 sequence reads: CSVTWGDFGRSGNTIYF. CDR3 nucleotides: TGCAGCGTTACCTGGGGGGACTTCGGGCGCTCTGGAAACACCATATATTTT.

The chain has TRBV7-2 and TRBJ2-2; TRBD2 might be the D (6 bases). Between the trimmed V and J ends, which lost 5 bases and 5 bases, there was a span of 12 bases. The CDR3 loop spans 14 amino acids. Germline V gene sequence: CDR1 SGHTA, CDR2 FQGNSA. CDR3 sequence (DNA): TGTGCCAGCAGCCCCGAGGAGGGTACCGGGGAGCTGTTTTTT. Translated: CASSPEEGTGELFF. The whole variable domain, remainder taken from reference TRBV7-2 and TRBJ2-2, is GAGVSQSPSNKVTEKGKDVELRCDPISGHTALYWYRQSLGQGLEFLIYFQGNSAPDKSGLPSDRFSAERTGGSVSTLTIQRTQQEDSAVYLCASSPEEGTGELFFGEGSRLTVL.

The chain couples TRBV28 to TRBJ2-3; 10 bases map to TRBD2. Germline V gene lookup returns CDR1 MDHEN and CDR2 SYDVKM. Trimming at V came to 6 bases and at J to 0 bases, leaving 3 bases not matched to a gene. CDR3 size: 15 residues. The CDR3 region is CASRLAGGSTDTQYF. The DNA of the CDR3 is TGTGCCAGCAGGTTAGCGGGAGGAAGCACAGATACGCAGTATTTT.

The chain joins TRBV6-6 to TRBJ1-4; D remains unclear. CDR3 size: 15 residues. V lost 8 bases and J 13 bases, leaving 26 bases between the germline ends. The germline V gene encodes CDR1 MNHNY and CDR2 SVGAGI (reference sequence). CDR3 amino acids: CASGMKSLGNLRLFF. The DNA of the CDR3 is TGTGCCAGCGGTATGAAATCCCTGGGTAATCTCAGACTGTTTTTT.